This is a list of T cell receptor beta chains from one sample in a study of response to subunit inactivated influenza vaccine. One entry per CDR3 protein results from TCRdb running MiXCR on the RT-PCR reads. The table lists over 800,000 distinct CDR3 sequences, around 20% of them singletons. Material: PBMCs from blood, obtained about 5 days after vaccination. The receptor source for this set is a middle-aged man who received an inactivated influenza vaccine. The CDR3 runs from the conserved cysteine through the conserved F or W. The D gene is left open where the match is weak. For some rows the clone size is stated as once, few or many, or as a class when expanded; others skip it.

J gene: TRBJ2-1; V gene: TRBV5-1; D gene: -; clone size: -; CDR3 DNA: TGCGCCAGCAGCTTGGTCCATAACAATGAGCAGTTCTTC; CDR3 protein: CASSLVHNNEQFF
J gene: TRBJ1-1; V gene: TRBV25-1; D gene: -; clone size: -; CDR3 DNA: TGTGCCAGCAGTGAATGGCGGGGGAAGGTCACTGAAGCTTTCTTT; CDR3 protein: CASSEWRGKVTEAFF
J gene: TRBJ2-4; V gene: TRBV7-9; D gene: TRBD1; clone size: few; CDR3 DNA: TGTGCCAGCAGCGCGCTGGACAGGTTGATACACATTCAGTACTTC; CDR3 protein: CASSALDRLIHIQYF
J gene: TRBJ1-1; V gene: TRBV11-1; D gene: -; clone size: -; CDR3 DNA: TGTGCCAGCAGCTTACCTCCGTGGCAGGGAAAAGCGAACACTGAAGCTTTCTTT; CDR3 protein: CASSLPPWQGKANTEAFF
J gene: TRBJ2-2; V gene: TRBV28; D gene: -; clone size: -; CDR3 DNA: TGTGCCAGTCCGACGAGTCAAGGGGACACCGGGGAGCTGTTTTTT; CDR3 protein: CASPTSQGDTGELFF
J gene: TRBJ2-3; V gene: TRBV9; D gene: -; clone size: -; CDR3 DNA: TGTGCCAGCAGCGTAGGAGTTACTGATACGCAGTATTTT; CDR3 protein: CASSVGVTDTQYF
J gene: TRBJ1-2; V gene: TRBV7-2; D gene: -; clone size: few; CDR3 DNA: TGTGCCAGCAGCCCCGCGTGGGGGGCCGACCTCTATGGCTACACCTTC; CDR3 protein: CASSPAWGADLYGYTF
J gene: TRBJ2-1; V gene: TRBV4-1; D gene: TRBD2; clone size: -; CDR3 DNA: TGCGCCAGCAGCCAAGTTGGGGGGGAGGGTGAGCAGTTCTTC; CDR3 protein: CASSQVGGEGEQFF
J gene: TRBJ2-4; V gene: TRBV6-1; D gene: TRBD2; clone size: few; CDR3 DNA: TGTGCCAGCAGTCCTAGCGGGGGGTCTGTTTTAGCCAAAAACATTCAGTACTTC; CDR3 protein: CASSPSGGSVLAKNIQYF
J gene: TRBJ2-5; V gene: TRBV20-1; D gene: -; clone size: few; CDR3 DNA: TGCAGTGCTAGAGATCGTCCCTCTAGGGGAGCACAAGAGACCCAGTACTTC; CDR3 protein: CSARDRPSRGAQETQYF
J gene: TRBJ2-1; V gene: TRBV7-3; D gene: -; clone size: few; CDR3 DNA: TGTGCCAGCTCGACAGGAGTGGGTGAGCAGTTCTTC; CDR3 protein: CASSTGVGEQFF
J gene: TRBJ2-3; V gene: TRBV5-1; D gene: -; clone size: few; CDR3 DNA: TGCGCCAGCAGCTTGAACTGGAGCACAGATACGCAGTATTTT; CDR3 protein: CASSLNWSTDTQYF
J gene: TRBJ2-2; V gene: TRBV7-8; D gene: -; clone size: many; CDR3 DNA: TGTGCCAGCAGCCTAGAACCGGGCAGGCCCGAGGGGGGGTTTTTT; CDR3 protein: CASSLEPGRPEGGFF
J gene: TRBJ2-2; V gene: TRBV7-2; D gene: -; clone size: -; CDR3 DNA: TGTGCCAGCAGCTTTTCGAGATCGAACACCGGGGAGCTGTTTTTT; CDR3 protein: CASSFSRSNTGELFF
J gene: TRBJ1-5; V gene: TRBV7-2; D gene: -; clone size: few; CDR3 DNA: TGTGCCAGCAGCATCGCTTCGGGGTCAAATCAGCCCCAGCATTTT; CDR3 protein: CASSIASGSNQPQHF
J gene: TRBJ2-1; V gene: TRBV7-6; D gene: TRBD1; clone size: -; CDR3 DNA: TGTGCCAGCAGCTCATTCGACAGGGGACGCACGTATGAGCAGTTCTTC; CDR3 protein: CASSSFDRGRTYEQFF
J gene: TRBJ1-6; V gene: TRBV9; D gene: TRBD1; clone size: few; CDR3 DNA: TGTGCCAGCAGCTCGACCGGGACAGTGGGTGAGCCCCTCCACTTT; CDR3 protein: CASSSTGTVGEPLHF
J gene: TRBJ1-1; V gene: TRBV7-2; D gene: -; clone size: -; CDR3 DNA: TGTGCCAGCAGCTTAGCGGTGGTCGGCACTGAAGCTTTCTTT; CDR3 protein: CASSLAVVGTEAFF
J gene: TRBJ2-1; V gene: TRBV3-1; D gene: -; clone size: -; CDR3 DNA: TGTGCCAGCAGCCAAGAAACGCTAGGGACCGACAATGAGCAGTTCTTC; CDR3 protein: CASSQETLGTDNEQFF
J gene: TRBJ1-2; V gene: TRBV2; D gene: TRBD1; clone size: -; CDR3 DNA: TGTGCCAGCAGTTACCGACAGGGGGCCGACTATGGCTACACCTTC; CDR3 protein: CASSYRQGADYGYTF
J gene: TRBJ2-7; V gene: TRBV5-1; D gene: TRBD1; clone size: many; CDR3 DNA: TGCGCCAGCAGCGCGGGACAGGAGACCTACGAGCAGTACTTC; CDR3 protein: CASSAGQETYEQYF
J gene: TRBJ2-3; V gene: TRBV5-8; D gene: -; clone size: many; CDR3 DNA: TGTGCCGCGGGTGGTACGCAGTATTTT; CDR3 protein: CAAGGTQYF
J gene: TRBJ2-3; V gene: TRBV20-1; D gene: -; clone size: -; CDR3 DNA: TGCAGTGCTAGAGAACGGAGCGGCGCATATACGCAGTATTTT; CDR3 protein: CSARERSGAYTQYF